This T cell receptor beta chain was obtained from a study of T cells in women clearing cervical HPV infection. Study in general: Control women cleared a single incident HPV16 infection within 12 months. For cases, blood was sampled a median around 140 days after lesion detection, interquartile range about 90 to 210 days. Study-level points and caveats: TRBV6-7 relative abundance averaged about 0.11% in cases and about 0.17% in controls.

The CDR3 loop spans 15 amino acids. Germline CDR1 SEHNR, CDR2 FQNEAQ (reference sequence). Sequencing used immunoSEQ multiplex PCR; TCRdb keeps in-frame clones, though not all of them. The data include approximately 25,000 clones; the top ten clones carry approximately 22%. Comment on this clone: Its antigen is currently unknown. Read data end 3 residues before the CDR3 end; the end is taken from the germline J gene.

The V gene is TRBV7-9, the J gene TRBJ1-2; no firm D call. The material sequenced was blood buffy coat. The sequence came from a woman aged 18-70 years with a cervical HPV16 infection that either progressed to CIN3+ or cleared (not recorded which). CDR3 amino acids: CASSFSGSGGNDYTF. The CDR3 bases that were read are TGTGCCAGCAGCTTTAGCGGGAGTGGTGGCAATGAC.